The clone carrying this T cell receptor (beta chain) occurred once. Its matching antigen is unknown. cDNA libraries for TCR beta contained unique molecular identifiers. In TCRdb, the PCR reads were re-called with MiXCR into one record per CDR3 protein. This table holds roughly 800,000 distinct CDR3 sequences, about 53% found once. The entry originates in a study of post-analysis software for immune sequencing data. Turning to the study itself: Recorded disease courses covered relapsing-remitting, secondary progressive and progressive-relapsing multiple sclerosis. Some patients had no subtype annotation.

Whole-study findings and limits: Patients showed TRBV5-6, TRBV5-1 and TRBV20-1 among five TRBV segments more frequent than in controls.

The CDR3 spans 16 residues. From germline, CDR1 is LGHNA and CDR2 YNFKEQ. V was clipped by 0 bases and J by 0 bases; unmatched bases: 5. Input material: blood. The chain carries TRBV4-2 and TRBJ2-7, with TRBD2 matching 7 bases. This receptor was obtained from a girl between 10 and 17 years old with multiple sclerosis. CDR3 sequence reads: CASSQERRLASYEQYF. The CDR3 DNA reads TGTGCCAGCAGCCAAGAGAGGCGACTAGCCTCCTACGAGCAGTACTTC.